Described below is a single TCR beta chain sequence and its context. Its antigen is currently unknown. Primed by a sample-barcoded 5' primer and a J-beta primer mix, a second PCR proceeded for about 7 to 12 cycles. Each cDNA molecule was tagged by a template-switch adaptor that had 12 random nucleotides. Via MiXCR, TCRdb re-called the 5' RACE reads, giving one row per CDR3 protein. The sample includes fewer than 1 million distinct CDR3 sequences, 44% of them seen just once. The V end lost 2 bases, the J end lost 9 bases, and 9 bases lay between the germline ends. Per the germline V gene, CDR1 is SGDLS and CDR2 is YYNGEE. This CDR3 is built from 13 residues. The source of the sample is a study of blood T cells in healthy people across ages. Study conclusions and caveats: There were more naive CD4+ cells and higher diversity in long-lived donors than in aged donors. In the absence of known donor CMV status, changes in expanded clonotypes were possibly confounded.

This chain links TRBV9 with TRBJ1-6; D gene unclear. What was sequenced was blood. The source of this sequence is a man aged 60 to 75 in good health. DNA of the CDR3: TGTGCCAGCAGCGTCTATGCCCGTTCACCCCTCCACTTT. This translates into CASSVYARSPLHF. Using reference TRBV9 and TRBJ1-6 for the parts outside the CDR3, the full variable domain is DSGVTQTPKHLITATGQRVTLRCSPRSGDLSVYWYQQSLDQGLQFLIQYYNGEERAKGNILERFSAQQFPDLHSELNLSSLELGDSALYFCASSVYARSPLHFGNGTRLTVT.